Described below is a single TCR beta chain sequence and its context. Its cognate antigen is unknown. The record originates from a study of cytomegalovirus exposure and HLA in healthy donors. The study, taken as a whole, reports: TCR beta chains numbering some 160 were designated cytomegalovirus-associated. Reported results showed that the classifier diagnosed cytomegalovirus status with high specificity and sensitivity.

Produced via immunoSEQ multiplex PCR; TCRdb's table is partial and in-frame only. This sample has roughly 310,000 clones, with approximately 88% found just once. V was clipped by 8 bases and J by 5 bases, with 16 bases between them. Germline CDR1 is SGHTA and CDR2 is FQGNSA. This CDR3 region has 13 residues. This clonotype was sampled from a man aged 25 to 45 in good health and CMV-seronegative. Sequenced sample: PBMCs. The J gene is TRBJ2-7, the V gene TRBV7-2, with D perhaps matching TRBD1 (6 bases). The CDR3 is CASGLLQGHEQYF. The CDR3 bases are TGTGCCAGCGGACTGTTACAGGGACACGAGCAGTACTTC.